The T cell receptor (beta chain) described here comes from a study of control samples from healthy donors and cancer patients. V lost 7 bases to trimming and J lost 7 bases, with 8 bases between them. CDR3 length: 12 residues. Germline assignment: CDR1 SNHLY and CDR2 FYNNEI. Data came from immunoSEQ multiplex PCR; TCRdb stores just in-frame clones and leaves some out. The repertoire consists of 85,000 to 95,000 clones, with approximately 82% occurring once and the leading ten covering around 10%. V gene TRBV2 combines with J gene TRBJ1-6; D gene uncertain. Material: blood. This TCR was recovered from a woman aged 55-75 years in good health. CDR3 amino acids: CASKRVNSPLHF. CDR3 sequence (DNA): TGTGCCAGCAAAAGGGTCAATTCACCCCTCCACTTT.